The text below deals with one T cell receptor (beta chain). As originally analysed: For nucleated cells, counts were estimated from reference gene primer amplification. Sequenced by immunoSEQ multiplex PCR; TCRdb stores in-frame clones only, minus some. From that table come the V and J calls and clone size; the DNA was used to work out D and trimming. The sample comprises roughly 330,000 clones, 89% of which are singletons, and roughly 6.5% rests with the top ten. Germline values: CDR1 MNHNY, CDR2 SVGAGI (reference sequence). The CDR3 has 13 residues. Trimming took 8 bases from V and 0 from J, leaving 10 bases between them. These data originate in a study of blood T cell repertoires in COVID-19.

Sequenced input: peripheral blood. The origin of this receptor is a man younger than 30 who had recovered from COVID-19. V gene TRBV6-6 combines with J gene TRBJ1-1; D may be TRBD1 (5 bases). Here the CDR3 reads CASGASVNTEAFF. The CDR3 DNA reads TGTGCCAGCGGGGCGTCGGTGAACACTGAAGCTTTCTTT.